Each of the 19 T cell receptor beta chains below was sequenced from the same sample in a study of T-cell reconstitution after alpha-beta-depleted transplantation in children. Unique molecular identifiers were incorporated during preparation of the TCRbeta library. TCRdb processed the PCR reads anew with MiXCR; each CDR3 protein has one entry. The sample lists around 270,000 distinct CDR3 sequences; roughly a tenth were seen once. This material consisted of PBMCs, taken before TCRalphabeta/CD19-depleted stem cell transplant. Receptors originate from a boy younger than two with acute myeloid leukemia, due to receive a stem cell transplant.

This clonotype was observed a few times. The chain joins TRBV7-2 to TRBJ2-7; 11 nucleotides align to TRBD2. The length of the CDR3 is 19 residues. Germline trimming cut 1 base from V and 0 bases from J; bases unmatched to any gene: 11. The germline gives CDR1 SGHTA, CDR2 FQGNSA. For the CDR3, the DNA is TGTGCCAGCAGCTTAGGGCCGGGACTAGCGGAGTACGTCTCCTACGAGCAGTACTTC. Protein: CASSLGPGLAEYVSYEQYF.

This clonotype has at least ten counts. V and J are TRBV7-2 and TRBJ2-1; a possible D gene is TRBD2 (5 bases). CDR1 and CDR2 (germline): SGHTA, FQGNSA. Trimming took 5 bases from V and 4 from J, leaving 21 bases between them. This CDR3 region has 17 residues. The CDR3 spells CASSPRGILAFYNEQFF. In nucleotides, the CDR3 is TGTGCCAGCAGCCCCCGAGGGATCCTCGCCTTTTACAATGAGCAGTTCTTC. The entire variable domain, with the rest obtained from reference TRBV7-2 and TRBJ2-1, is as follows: GAGVSQSPSNKVTEKGKDVELRCDPISGHTALYWYRQSLGQGLEFLIYFQGNSAPDKSGLPSDRFSAERTGGSVSTLTIQRTQQEDSAVYLCASSPRGILAFYNEQFFGPGTRLTVL.

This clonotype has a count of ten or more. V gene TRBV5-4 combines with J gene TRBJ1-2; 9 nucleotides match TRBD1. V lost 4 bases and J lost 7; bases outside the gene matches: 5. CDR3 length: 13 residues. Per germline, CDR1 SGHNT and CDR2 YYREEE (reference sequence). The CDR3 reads CASSMGQGAGYTF. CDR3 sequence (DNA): TGTGCCAGCAGCATGGGACAGGGCGCTGGCTACACCTTC.

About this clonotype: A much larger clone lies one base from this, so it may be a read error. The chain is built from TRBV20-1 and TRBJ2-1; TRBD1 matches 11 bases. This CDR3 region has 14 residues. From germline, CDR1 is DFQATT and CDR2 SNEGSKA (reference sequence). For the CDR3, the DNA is TGCAGTGCCACGGACAGGGGGCAGTACAATGAGCGGTTCTTC. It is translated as CSATDRGQYNERFF.

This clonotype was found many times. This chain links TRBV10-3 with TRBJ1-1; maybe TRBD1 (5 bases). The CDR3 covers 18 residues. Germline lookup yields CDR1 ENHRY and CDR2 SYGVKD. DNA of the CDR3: TGTAACGCATACGGGACCGGCGGGTCGACGAAGATGAACACTGAAGCTTTCTTT. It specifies CNAYGTGGSTKMNTEAFF.

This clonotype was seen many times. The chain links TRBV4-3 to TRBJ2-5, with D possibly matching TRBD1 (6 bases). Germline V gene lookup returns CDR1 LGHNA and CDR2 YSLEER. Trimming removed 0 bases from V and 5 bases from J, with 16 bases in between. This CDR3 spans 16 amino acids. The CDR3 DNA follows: TGCGCCAGCAGCCAAGATGTAGGCCAGGGGTGGGAGACCCAGTACTTC. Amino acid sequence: CASSQDVGQGWETQYF.

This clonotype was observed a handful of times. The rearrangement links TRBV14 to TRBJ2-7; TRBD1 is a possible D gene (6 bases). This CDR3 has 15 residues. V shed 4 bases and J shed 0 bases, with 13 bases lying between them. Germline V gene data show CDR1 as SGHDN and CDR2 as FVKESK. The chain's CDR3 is CASSPRQGISYEQYF. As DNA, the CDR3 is TGTGCCAGCAGCCCCCGCCAGGGGATCTCCTACGAGCAGTACTTC. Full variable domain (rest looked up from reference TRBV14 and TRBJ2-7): EAGVTQFPSHSVIEKGQTVTLRCDPISGHDNLYWYRRVMGKEIKFLLHFVKESKQDESGMPNNRFLAERTGGTYSTLKVQPAELEDSGVYFCASSPRQGISYEQYFGPGTRLTVT.

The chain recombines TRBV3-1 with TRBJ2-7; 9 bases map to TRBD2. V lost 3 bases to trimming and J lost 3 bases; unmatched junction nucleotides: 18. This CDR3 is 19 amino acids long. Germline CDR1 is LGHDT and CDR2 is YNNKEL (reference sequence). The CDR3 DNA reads TGTGCCAGCAGCCACCAGACTAGCGGAGGAGAATTGGGATTCTACGAGCAGTACTTC. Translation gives CASSHQTSGGELGFYEQYF.

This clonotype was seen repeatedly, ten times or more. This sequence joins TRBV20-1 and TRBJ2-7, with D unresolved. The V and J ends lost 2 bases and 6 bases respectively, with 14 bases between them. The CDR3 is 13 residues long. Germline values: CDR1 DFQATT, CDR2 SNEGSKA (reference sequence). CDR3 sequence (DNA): TGCAGTGCTAGACGGGCAGACCTCCTCGAGCAGTACTTC. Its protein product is CSARRADLLEQYF.

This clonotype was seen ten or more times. In DNA form, the CDR3 reads TGCAGCGTTGCGAGGGATTACAATGAGCAGTTCTTC. Its protein is CSVARDYNEQFF. The chain is built from TRBV29-1 and TRBJ2-1; TRBD2 might be the D (5 bases). CDR1 and CDR2 from the germline V gene are SQVTM and ANQGSEA. The ends were cut back, 4 bases at V and 4 bases at J, with 8 bases in the middle. This CDR3 is built from 12 residues.

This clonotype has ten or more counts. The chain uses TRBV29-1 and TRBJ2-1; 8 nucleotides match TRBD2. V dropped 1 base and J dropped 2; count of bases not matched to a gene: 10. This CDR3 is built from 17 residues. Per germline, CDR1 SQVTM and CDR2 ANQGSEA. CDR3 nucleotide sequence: TGCAGCGTTGAAGGGTGGACTAGCCACCACCCCTACAATGAGCAGTTCTTC. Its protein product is CSVEGWTSHHPYNEQFF.

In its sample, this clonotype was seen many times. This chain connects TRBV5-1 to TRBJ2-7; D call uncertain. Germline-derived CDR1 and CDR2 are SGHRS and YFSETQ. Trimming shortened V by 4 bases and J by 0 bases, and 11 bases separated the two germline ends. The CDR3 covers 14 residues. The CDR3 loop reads CASSRAAASYEQYF. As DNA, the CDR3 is TGCGCCAGCAGCCGGGCAGCAGCCTCCTACGAGCAGTACTTC.

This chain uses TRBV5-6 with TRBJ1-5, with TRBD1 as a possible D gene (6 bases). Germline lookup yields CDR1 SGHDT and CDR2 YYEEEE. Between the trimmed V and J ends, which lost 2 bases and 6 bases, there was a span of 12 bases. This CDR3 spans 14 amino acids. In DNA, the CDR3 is TGTGCCAGCAGCTTTAGGGGGGCTCGTCAGCCCCAGCATTTT. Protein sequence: CASSFRGARQPQHF.

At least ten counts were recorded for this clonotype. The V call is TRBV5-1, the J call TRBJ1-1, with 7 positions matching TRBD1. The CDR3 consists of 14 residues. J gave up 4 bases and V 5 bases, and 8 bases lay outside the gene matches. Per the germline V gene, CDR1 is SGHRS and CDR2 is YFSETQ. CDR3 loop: CASRTGAEGTEAFF. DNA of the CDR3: TGCGCCAGCAGAACAGGGGCTGAGGGCACTGAAGCTTTCTTT. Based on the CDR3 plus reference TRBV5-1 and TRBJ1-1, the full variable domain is KAGVTQTPRYLIKTRGQQVTLSCSPISGHRSVSWYQQTPGQGLQFLFEYFSETQRNKGNFPGRFSGRQFSNSRSEMNVSTLELGDSALYLCASRTGAEGTEAFFGQGTRLTVV.

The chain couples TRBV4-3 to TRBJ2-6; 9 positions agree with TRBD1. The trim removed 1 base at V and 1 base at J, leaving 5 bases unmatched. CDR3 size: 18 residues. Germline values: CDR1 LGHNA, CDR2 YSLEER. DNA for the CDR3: TGCGCCAGCAGCCAAGCCGGGACAGGGTTTTCTGGGGCCAACGTCCTGACTTTC. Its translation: CASSQAGTGFSGANVLTF.

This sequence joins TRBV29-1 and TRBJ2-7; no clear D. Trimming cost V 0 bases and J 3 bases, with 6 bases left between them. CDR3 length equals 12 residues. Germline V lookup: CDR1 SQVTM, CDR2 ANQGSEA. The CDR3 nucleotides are TGCAGCGTTGAAGAGCACAGCTACGAGCAGTACTTC. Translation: CSVEEHSYEQYF.

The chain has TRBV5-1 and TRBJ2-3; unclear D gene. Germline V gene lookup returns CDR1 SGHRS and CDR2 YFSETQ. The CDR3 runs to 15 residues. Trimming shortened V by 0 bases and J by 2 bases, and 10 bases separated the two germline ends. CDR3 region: CASSLGSPYTDTQYF. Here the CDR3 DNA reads TGCGCCAGCAGCTTGGGTAGCCCTTACACAGATACGCAGTATTTT.

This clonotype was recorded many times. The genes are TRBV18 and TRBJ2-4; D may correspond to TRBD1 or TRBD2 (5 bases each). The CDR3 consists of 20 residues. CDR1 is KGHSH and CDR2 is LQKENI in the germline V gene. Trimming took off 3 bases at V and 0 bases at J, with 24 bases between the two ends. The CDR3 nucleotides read TGTGCCAGCTCACCGTCGACTATCGGGGCGCTTCGATTAGCCAAAAACATTCAGTACTTC. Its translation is CASSPSTIGALRLAKNIQYF.

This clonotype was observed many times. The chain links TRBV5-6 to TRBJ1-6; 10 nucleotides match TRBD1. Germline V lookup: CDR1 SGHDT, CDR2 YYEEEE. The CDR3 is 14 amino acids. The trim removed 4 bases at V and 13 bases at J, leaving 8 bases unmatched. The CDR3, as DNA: TGTGCCAGCAGCGTGGGACAGGGGAACGGTCCCCTCCACTTT. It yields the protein CASSVGQGNGPLHF.